The 25 T cell receptor beta chains given below trace back to one sample, sequenced in a study of post-analysis software for immune sequencing data. General study points: Patients had higher frequencies than controls of four to six TRBV segments, including TRBV5-6, TRBV5-1 and TRBV20-1.

Which antigens these TCRs recognize remains unknown. Unique molecular identifiers were built into the TCR beta cDNA libraries. Via MiXCR, TCRdb re-called the PCR reads, giving one row per CDR3 protein. Seen here are fewer than 550,000 distinct CDR3 sequences, about a third observed once, and the top ten hold approximately 6%. Specimen: blood. These receptors were obtained from a girl aged 2-17 years with multiple sclerosis.

The chain combines TRBV9 with TRBJ1-1; D is ambiguous. Trimming cost V 0 bases and J 1 base, with 4 bases left between them. The CDR3 contains 13 residues. Germline V lookup: CDR1 SGDLS, CDR2 YYNGEE. In nucleotides, the CDR3 is TGTGCCAGCAGCGTAGGACGGAACACTGAAGCTTTCTTT. Protein product: CASSVGRNTEAFF.

This clonotype was recorded a few times. The chain couples TRBV5-5 to TRBJ2-1; no definite D call. The V gene lost 0 bases and the J gene lost 4 bases, with 8 bases spanning the gap. CDR1 is SGHKS, CDR2 YYEKEE, per germline (reference sequence). The CDR3 consists of 14 residues. For the CDR3, the DNA is TGTGCCAGCAGCTTGGGTGTATCTTACAATGAGCAGTTCTTC. It codes for CASSLGVSYNEQFF.

The chain recombines TRBV5-1 with TRBJ2-3, with D possibly being TRBD2 (7 bases). Germline values: CDR1 SGHRS, CDR2 YFSETQ. The CDR3 spans 14 residues. The ends were cut back, 7 bases at V and 4 bases at J, with 16 bases in the middle. The CDR3 protein is CASARGANADTQYF. DNA for the CDR3: TGCGCCAGCGCCCGGGGGGCTAACGCAGATACGCAGTATTTT.

V usage is TRBV5-5 and J usage is TRBJ2-1, with TRBD1 identical over 9 bases. CDR1 is SGHKS and CDR2 is YYEKEE in the germline V gene (reference sequence). The V gene end was trimmed by 2 bases and the J gene end by 7 bases; junction bases not matched to a gene: 7. The length of the CDR3 is 15 residues. The CDR3 region has the DNA TGTGCCAGCAGCTTCCCGGGACAGGGTATTAATGAGCAGTTCTTC. It translates to CASSFPGQGINEQFF.

In the case of this clonotype: A much larger clone lies one base from this, so it may be a read error. The chain uses TRBV7-6 and TRBJ2-5, with 9 bases aligning to TRBD1. Trimming took 1 base from V and 11 from J; bases not matched to a gene: 11. This CDR3 is 15 amino acids long. CDR1 is SGHVS and CDR2 is FNYEAQ in the germline V gene. CDR3 coding DNA: TGTGCCAGCAGCTTAGGAACAGGGGGCCTCAATGAGCAGTACTTC. It is translated as CASSLGTGGLNEQYF.

This clonotype was counted a few times. The rearrangement links TRBV12-3 or TRBV12-4 to TRBJ2-5; D is ambiguous. The DNA end is a closer match to TRBJ2-7, so the J assignment may be wrong. This CDR3 is built from 13 residues. The CDR3 sequence: CASSPYQTIEQYF. CDR3 DNA sequence: TGTGCCAGCAGCCCTTACCAAACGATCGAGCAGTACTTC.

The chain links TRBV24-1 to TRBJ2-1; 9 nucleotides match TRBD2. This CDR3 has 14 residues. CDR1 KGHDR and CDR2 SFDVKD come from the germline V gene. Trimming removed 7 bases from V and 12 bases from J; junction bases left unmatched: 12. As DNA, the CDR3 is TGTGCCACCAGGGAGGAAGCGGGGGGTCCGGGGCAGTTCTTC. Encoded protein: CATREEAGGPGQFF.

The chain is built from TRBV27 and TRBJ2-7; D is unresolved. CDR1 and CDR2 (germline): MNHEY, SMNVEV (reference sequence). The CDR3 totals 12 residues. The V and J ends lost 3 bases and 7 bases respectively, with 10 bases between them. The CDR3 protein is CASSFLSNEQYF. Written as DNA, the CDR3 is TGTGCCAGCAGTTTTTTGTCCAATGAGCAGTACTTC.

This clonotype has just a few counts. The chain has TRBV6-5 and TRBJ2-6; D is unclear. The CDR3 has 16 amino acids. Germline V gene data show CDR1 as MNHEY and CDR2 as SVGAGI. Trimming removed 5 bases from V and 4 bases from J, with 15 bases in between. CDR3: CASSIGSVSGANVLTF. The CDR3 coding sequence is TGTGCCAGCAGTATTGGCTCCGTGTCAGGGGCCAACGTCCTGACTTTC.

This clonotype has a handful of counts. The rearrangement joins TRBV4-1 to TRBJ1-1; 10 bases fit TRBD1. This CDR3 comprises 18 residues. V shed 4 bases, J shed 3 bases, and the junction held 14 bases outside the gene matches. The germline gives CDR1 MGHRA, CDR2 YSYEKL. The CDR3 coding sequence is TGCGCCAGCAGCCTCGAACCCGAGACAGGGGGCGGGGACACTGAAGCTTTCTTT. This sequence encodes CASSLEPETGGGDTEAFF.

The rearrangement joins TRBV20-1 to TRBJ2-1, with 12 bases matching TRBD2. CDR3 length: 13 amino acids. The germline V gene has CDR1 DFQATT and CDR2 SNEGSKA (reference sequence). CDR3 region: CRLTSGSHNEQFF. DNA of the CDR3: TGCAGATTGACTAGCGGGAGCCACAATGAGCAGTTCTTC.

About this clonotype: The junction differs from germline at one of its ends, possibly a read error. The rearrangement uses TRBV3-1 and TRBJ1-2, with D possibly matching TRBD1 (5 bases). Per germline, CDR1 LGHDT and CDR2 YNNKEL (reference sequence). The CDR3 runs to 13 residues. The CDR3 region has the DNA TGTGCCAGCAACCAAGAGGGGCAGAGTGGCTACACCTTC. It yields the protein CASNQEGQSGYTF.

In this sample, this clonotype turned up many times. The chain links TRBV10-1 to TRBJ2-3; D tentatively reads TRBD1 or TRBD2 (5 bases each). CDR3 size: 13 residues. CDR1 is WNHNN, CDR2 SYGVQD, per germline (reference sequence). Trimming took 5 bases from V and 2 from J, leaving 8 bases between them. The CDR3 reads CASSRDPTDTQYF. The CDR3 coding sequence is TGCGCCAGCAGTCGGGACCCCACAGATACGCAGTATTTT.

As regards this clonotype: An end of the junction does not agree with germline; a read error may underlie this. The chain employs TRBV11-3 and TRBJ2-3; no reliable D call. Germline CDR1 SGHNT, CDR2 YENEEA. This CDR3 is 11 amino acids long. Written as DNA, the CDR3 is TGTGCCAGCAGCAACACAGATGCGCAGTATTTT. It specifies CASSNTDAQYF.

This chain joins TRBV4-1 and TRBJ1-2; D not certain. The CDR3 is 12 amino acids. V was cut by 0 bases and J by 8 bases, with 7 bases left in between. Germline values: CDR1 MGHRA, CDR2 YSYEKL. The CDR3 sequence: CASSQEKWGYTF. The CDR3 nucleotides read TGCGCCAGCAGCCAAGAAAAGTGGGGCTACACCTTC.

J is TRBJ1-4 and V is TRBV6-5; TRBD1 might be the D (5 bases). The germline V gene encodes CDR1 MNHEY and CDR2 SVGAGI. Trimming shortened V by 0 bases and J by 5 bases, and 10 bases separated the two germline ends. There are 15 residues in the CDR3. CDR3 in amino acids: CASSYSGQRNEKLFF. The DNA for the CDR3 is TGTGCCAGCAGTTACTCGGGGCAGCGGAATGAAAAACTGTTTTTT.

Remarks on this clonotype: A read error may account for a junction end that differs from germline. The CDR3 DNA reads TGTGCCGGCAGGAGAGATACGCAGTATTTT. Encoded protein: CAGRRDTQYF. V usage is TRBV6-2 or TRBV6-3 and J usage is TRBJ2-3; no clear D. This CDR3 region has 10 residues. The germline CDR1 and CDR2 sequences are MNHEY and SVGEGT.

This clonotype has a handful of counts. The chain is built from TRBV20-1 and TRBJ2-3; 11 bases match TRBD2. Germline CDR1 and CDR2: DFQATT and SNEGSKA (reference sequence). The CDR3 contains 15 residues. The V and J ends lost 7 bases and 2 bases, in that order; junction bases with no gene match: 8. CDR3 region: CSGPTSGESTDTQYF. CDR3 sequence (DNA): TGCAGTGGACCGACTAGCGGGGAGTCCACAGATACGCAGTATTTT.

The V and J genes are TRBV2 and TRBJ1-5; 8 bases are shared with TRBD1. Germline loops: CDR1 SNHLY, CDR2 FYNNEI. V dropped 5 bases and J dropped 4; count of bases not matched to a gene: 7. The CDR3 length is 15 residues. CDR3 loop: CASSYTDRGNQPQHF. The CDR3 coding sequence is TGTGCCAGCAGTTATACCGACAGGGGAAATCAGCCCCAGCATTTT.

The chain links TRBV7-2 to TRBJ2-3; possible D gene TRBD1, 5 bases. V gave up 5 bases and J gave up 0 bases, with 12 bases separating them. The germline V gene encodes CDR1 SGHTA and CDR2 FQGNSA. This CDR3 is 15 amino acids long. The CDR3 sequence: CASSIDRTSTDTQYF. CDR3 sequence (DNA): TGTGCCAGCAGCATCGACAGAACTAGCACAGATACGCAGTATTTT.

This clonotype was counted only a few times. This sequence joins TRBV24-1 and TRBJ2-1; D may match TRBD1 or TRBD2 (5 bases each). CDR1 KGHDR and CDR2 SFDVKD come from the germline V gene. V lost 3 bases, J lost 3 bases, and 17 bases lay in between. The CDR3 totals 17 residues. The CDR3 sequence is CATSDRTGTSFYNEQFF. The CDR3 DNA follows: TGTGCCACCAGTGATCGGACGGGGACCAGTTTCTACAATGAGCAGTTCTTC.

Comment on this clonotype: At one boundary the junction diverges from the germline segment, which might be a read error. This chain links TRBV20-1 with TRBJ2-6; D is perhaps TRBD1 (5 bases). CDR1 is DFQATT, CDR2 SNEGSKA, per germline (reference sequence). This CDR3 comprises 14 residues. The CDR3 nucleotides are TGCAGTGCCTGGGCCTGGTCTGGGGCCAACGTCCGGACTTTC. Amino acids: CSAWAWSGANVRTF.

The J gene is TRBJ2-3, the V gene TRBV6-1; 14 bases fit TRBD2. Germline V lookup: CDR1 MNHNS, CDR2 SASEGT. The CDR3 loop spans 14 amino acids. The trim removed 11 bases at V and 6 bases at J, leaving 7 bases unmatched. The CDR3 DNA reads as TGTGCCGTCAGACTAGCGGGGGGGCAGGATACGCAGTATTTT. Its protein is CAVRLAGGQDTQYF.

The CDR3 sequence: CASSIAGTEDYGYTF. The CDR3 DNA is TGTGCCAGTAGTATAGCTGGGACAGAGGACTATGGCTACACCTTC. This chain links TRBV19 with TRBJ1-2, with TRBD1 identical over 7 bases. The CDR3 covers 15 residues. Losses at the gene ends were 1 base for V and 3 bases for J; bases not matched to a gene: 5. Per the germline V gene, CDR1 is LNHDA and CDR2 is SQIVND (reference sequence).

V gene TRBV29-1 combines with J gene TRBJ2-3; D gene unclear. In germline, CDR1 is SQVTM, CDR2 ANQGSEA. The CDR3 totals 13 residues. The V and J ends lost 2 bases and 5 bases respectively, with 11 bases between them. The CDR3 here is CSVESVSQDTQYF. The CDR3 nucleotides are TGCAGCGTTGAAAGTGTTAGTCAAGATACGCAGTATTTT.